Following are 10 T cell receptor beta chains from one sample sequenced in a study of memory CD8 T cells in hepatitis C reinfection. Time point given: pre-reinfection, 55 to 20 weeks before reinfection detection. No in vitro expansion preceded TCR sequencing of the sorted cells. Some clones are missing from TCRdb's copy, which holds only in-frame ones; the method was immunoSEQ multiplex PCR. The sample consists of tens of thousands of clones, just under 90% of them appearing once. Sequenced: naive CD8+ T cells sorted from blood. These receptors originate from a man younger than 35 with hepatitis C virus infection.

The chain employs TRBV4-1 and TRBJ2-1, with D perhaps matching TRBD1 (6 bases). V dropped 0 bases and J dropped 3 bases, with 9 bases sitting between them. CDR1 is MGHRA, CDR2 YSYEKL, per germline. The CDR3 contains 15 residues. This CDR3 is CASSQEGTYYNEQFF. For the CDR3, the DNA is TGCGCCAGCAGCCAAGAGGGGACATACTACAATGAGCAGTTCTTC.

The CDR3, as DNA: TGTGCCAGCAGCAGAGGCGGGACTAGCTACAATGAGCAGTTCTTC. Protein sequence: CASSRGGTSYNEQFF. The chain links TRBV9 to TRBJ2-1, with 8 bases matching TRBD2. The CDR3 is 15 amino acids. Germline V gives CDR1 SGDLS, CDR2 YYNGEE. The V gene end was trimmed by 4 bases and the J gene end by 3 bases; junction bases not matched to a gene: 6.

The chain combines TRBV19 with TRBJ2-1, with 16 bases identical to TRBD2. Looked up from germline, CDR1 is LNHDA and CDR2 is SQIVND (reference sequence). This CDR3 comprises 14 residues. V lost 7 bases, J lost 8 bases, and 2 bases stayed unmatched. CDR3 coding DNA: TGTGCCAGTACCGGGACTAGCGGGAGGGATGAGCAGTTCTTC. Translating gives CASTGTSGRDEQFF. Together with reference TRBV19 and TRBJ2-1, the CDR3 gives the full variable domain: DGGITQSPKYLFRKEGQNVTLSCEQNLNHDAMYWYRQDPGQGLRLIYYSQIVNDFQKGDIAEGYSVSREKKESFPLTVTSAQKNPTAFYLCASTGTSGRDEQFFGPGTRLTVL.

This clone showed up just a few times. J is TRBJ1-4 and V is TRBV4-3; D is perhaps TRBD1 (6 bases). The CDR3 has 16 amino acids. Trimming removed 0 bases at V and 5 bases at J, with 13 bases between. Germline V CDR1 and CDR2: LGHNA, YSLEER. This chain's CDR3 is CASSQDEGDGNEKLFF. The CDR3, as DNA: TGCGCCAGCAGCCAAGATGAGGGGGACGGCAATGAAAAACTGTTTTTT.

In this sample, this clone turned up once. This chain joins TRBV19 and TRBJ1-1; no reliable D call. Germline CDR1 reads LNHDA; CDR2 reads SQIVND (reference sequence). CDR3 length: 12 residues. V was trimmed by 1 base and J by 6 bases, leaving 6 bases between them. CDR3 nucleotide sequence: TGTGCCAGTAGTATAGGGAGGTCTGAAGCTTTCTTT. Translated: CASSIGRSEAFF.

The rearrangement uses TRBV5-8 and TRBJ2-7, with TRBD2 as a possible D gene (5 bases). The CDR3 runs to 16 residues. The germline gives CDR1 SGHTS, CDR2 YDEGEE. Trimming left V 0 bases short and J 1 base short, with 14 bases between. CDR3 DNA: TGTGCCAGCAGCTTGGCCCCAGCGGCTATGTCCTACGAGCAGTACTTC. This codes for CASSLAPAAMSYEQYF.

This chain links TRBV9 with TRBJ2-7, with TRBD2 identical over 7 bases. The CDR3 totals 12 residues. Germline V lookup: CDR1 SGDLS, CDR2 YYNGEE. V shed 3 bases and J 4 bases; nucleotides not matched to a gene: 1. CDR3 sequence (DNA): TGTGCCAGCAGCGGGGAGGGGTACGAGCAGTACTTC. It encodes CASSGEGYEQYF. The variable domain in full, with the rest retrieved from reference TRBV9 and TRBJ2-7, is DSGVTQTPKHLITATGQRVTLRCSPRSGDLSVYWYQQSLDQGLQFLIQYYNGEERAKGNILERFSAQQFPDLHSELNLSSLELGDSALYFCASSGEGYEQYFGPGTRLTVT.

The gene calls are TRBV9 and TRBJ2-7, with 11 bases that match TRBD1. The junction had 4 bases not matched to a gene; V was cut back by 0 bases and J by 5 bases. The CDR3 consists of 15 residues. The germline V gene has CDR1 SGDLS and CDR2 YYNGEE. The CDR3 loop reads CASSVGGTGGDEQYF. Here the CDR3 DNA reads TGTGCCAGCAGCGTAGGGGGGACAGGGGGTGACGAGCAGTACTTC.

The chain has TRBV5-4 and TRBJ2-3; 7 nucleotides match TRBD2. CDR1 SGHNT and CDR2 YYREEE come from the germline V gene (reference sequence). Germline trimming cut 0 bases from V and 0 bases from J; bases unmatched to any gene: 7. The CDR3 totals 17 residues. CDR3 sequence: CASSLERGWPSTDTQYF. Written as DNA, the CDR3 is TGTGCCAGCAGCTTGGAGCGGGGTTGGCCCAGCACAGATACGCAGTATTTT. Full variable domain (outside the CDR3, taken from reference TRBV5-4 and TRBJ2-3): ETGVTQSPTHLIKTRGQQVTLRCSSQSGHNTVSWYQQALGQGPQFIFQYYREEENGRGNFPPRFSGLQFPNYSSELNVNALELDDSALYLCASSLERGWPSTDTQYFGPGTRLTVL.

The chain uses TRBV5-1 and TRBJ2-3; 12 bases line up with TRBD1. The CDR3 runs 16 residues. Looked up from germline, CDR1 is SGHRS and CDR2 is YFSETQ. V shed 3 bases, J shed 4 bases, and the junction held 6 bases outside the gene matches. CDR3 nucleotides: TGCGCCAGCAGCTATATGGGACAGGGGGCCGCAGATACGCAGTATTTT. Its protein is CASSYMGQGAADTQYF.